This TCR beta chain was recorded in a study of shared clonotypes between healthy human individuals. Looking at the study overall: Three CD4 naive, three CD4 memory, two CD8 naive and one CD8 memory plate were used per donor.

Execution of the assay was at deep level. Using immunoSEQ multiplex PCR, the repertoire was profiled, and TCRdb retains in-frame clones only, with some absent. The sample contains approximately 700,000 clones, around 73% of which appear only once. Study-wide points: What naive subsets generally showed was a larger estimated richness than memory subsets showed.

Remarks on this clone: Its antigen is unidentified.

Germline V gene sequence: CDR1 MNHNS, CDR2 SASEGT. V was cut by 6 bases and J by 6 bases, with 14 bases left in between. The CDR3 extends over 13 amino acids. The receptor comes from a woman between 25 and 40 years old in good health. Material for sequencing was memory CD4+ T cells sorted from blood. Subset given: CD45RA-negative fraction. The V and J genes are TRBV6-1 and TRBJ1-2, with D possibly TRBD1 on 6 matching bases. Here the CDR3 reads CASSSGAGDGYTF. The CDR3 DNA is TGTGCCAGCAGCTCCGGAGCAGGGGATGGCTACACCTTC.